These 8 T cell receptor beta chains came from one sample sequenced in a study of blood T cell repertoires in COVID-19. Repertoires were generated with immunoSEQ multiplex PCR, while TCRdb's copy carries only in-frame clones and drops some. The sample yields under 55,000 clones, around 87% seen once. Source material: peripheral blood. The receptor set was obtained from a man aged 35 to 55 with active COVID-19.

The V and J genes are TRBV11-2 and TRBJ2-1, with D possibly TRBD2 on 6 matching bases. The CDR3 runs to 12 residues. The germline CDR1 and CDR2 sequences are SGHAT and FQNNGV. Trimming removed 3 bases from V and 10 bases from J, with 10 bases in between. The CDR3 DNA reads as TGTGCCAGCAGCTTCCCGGGACTCGAGCAGTTCTTC. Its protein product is CASSFPGLEQFF.

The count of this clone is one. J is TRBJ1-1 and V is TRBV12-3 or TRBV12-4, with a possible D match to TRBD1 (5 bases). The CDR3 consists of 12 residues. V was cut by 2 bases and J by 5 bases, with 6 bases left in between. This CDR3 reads CASSLSGTEAFF. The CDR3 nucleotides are TGTGCCAGCAGTTTATCAGGGACTGAAGCTTTCTTT.

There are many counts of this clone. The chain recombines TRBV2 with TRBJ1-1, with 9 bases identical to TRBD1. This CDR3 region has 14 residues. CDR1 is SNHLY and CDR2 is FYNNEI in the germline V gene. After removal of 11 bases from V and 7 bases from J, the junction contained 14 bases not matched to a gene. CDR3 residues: CAELPGQGMVEAFF. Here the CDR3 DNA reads TGTGCCGAGCTCCCGGGACAGGGAATGGTTGAAGCTTTCTTT.

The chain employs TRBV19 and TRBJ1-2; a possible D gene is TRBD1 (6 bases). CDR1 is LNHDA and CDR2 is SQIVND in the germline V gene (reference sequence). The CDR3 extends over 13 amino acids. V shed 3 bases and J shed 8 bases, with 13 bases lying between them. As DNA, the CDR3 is TGTGCCAGTAGTATTTCAGGGGAAGGCGGCTACACCTTC. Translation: CASSISGEGGYTF.

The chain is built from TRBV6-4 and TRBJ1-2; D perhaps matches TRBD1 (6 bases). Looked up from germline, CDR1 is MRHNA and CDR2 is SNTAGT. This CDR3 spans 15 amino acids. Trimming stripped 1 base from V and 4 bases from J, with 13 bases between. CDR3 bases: TGTGCCAGCAGTGACTTTCCAGGGGTAGCCTATGGCTACACCTTC. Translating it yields CASSDFPGVAYGYTF.

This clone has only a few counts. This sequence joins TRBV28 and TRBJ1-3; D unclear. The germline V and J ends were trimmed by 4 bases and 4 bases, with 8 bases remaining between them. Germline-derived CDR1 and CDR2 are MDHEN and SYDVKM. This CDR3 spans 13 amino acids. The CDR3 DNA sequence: TGTGCCAGCAGTTACGGACTCGGAAACACCATATATTTT. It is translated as CASSYGLGNTIYF.

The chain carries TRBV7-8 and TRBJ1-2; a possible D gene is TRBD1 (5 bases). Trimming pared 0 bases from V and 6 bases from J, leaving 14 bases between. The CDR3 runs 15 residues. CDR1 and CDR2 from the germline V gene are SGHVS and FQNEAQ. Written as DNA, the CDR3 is TGTGCCAGCAGCTTAGCCGTAACCAAGGGGCATGGCTACACCTTC. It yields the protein CASSLAVTKGHGYTF.

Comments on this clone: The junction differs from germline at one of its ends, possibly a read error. The CDR3 loop reads CASSPRRGTSPYNF. In nucleotides, the CDR3 is TGTGCCAGCAGCCCAAGGCGGGGCACCAGCCCCTACAACTTC. The gene calls are TRBV7-8 and TRBJ2-7, with D maybe TRBD2 (6 bases). The CDR3 length is 14 residues. Germline CDR1 SGHVS, CDR2 FQNEAQ. The whole variable domain, filled in from reference TRBV7-8 and TRBJ2-7, reads GAGVSQSPRYKVAKRGQDVALRCDPISGHVSLFWYQQALGQGPEFLTYFQNEAQLDKSGLPSDRFFAERPEGSVSTLKIQRTQQEDSAVYLCASSPRRGTSPYNFGPGTRLTVT.